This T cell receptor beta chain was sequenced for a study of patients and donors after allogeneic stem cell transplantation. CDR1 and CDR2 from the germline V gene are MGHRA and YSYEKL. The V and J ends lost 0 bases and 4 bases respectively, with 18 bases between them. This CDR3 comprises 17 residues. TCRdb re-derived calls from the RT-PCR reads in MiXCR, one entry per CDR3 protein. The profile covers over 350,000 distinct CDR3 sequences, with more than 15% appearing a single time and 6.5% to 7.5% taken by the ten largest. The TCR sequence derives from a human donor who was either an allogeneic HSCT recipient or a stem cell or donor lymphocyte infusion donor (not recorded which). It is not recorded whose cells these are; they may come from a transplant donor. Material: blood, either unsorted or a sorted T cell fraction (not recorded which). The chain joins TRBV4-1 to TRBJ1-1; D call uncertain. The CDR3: CASSQDRVPGVSTEAFF. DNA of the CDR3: TGCGCCAGCAGCCAAGATAGGGTGCCAGGAGTGAGCACTGAAGCTTTCTTT.